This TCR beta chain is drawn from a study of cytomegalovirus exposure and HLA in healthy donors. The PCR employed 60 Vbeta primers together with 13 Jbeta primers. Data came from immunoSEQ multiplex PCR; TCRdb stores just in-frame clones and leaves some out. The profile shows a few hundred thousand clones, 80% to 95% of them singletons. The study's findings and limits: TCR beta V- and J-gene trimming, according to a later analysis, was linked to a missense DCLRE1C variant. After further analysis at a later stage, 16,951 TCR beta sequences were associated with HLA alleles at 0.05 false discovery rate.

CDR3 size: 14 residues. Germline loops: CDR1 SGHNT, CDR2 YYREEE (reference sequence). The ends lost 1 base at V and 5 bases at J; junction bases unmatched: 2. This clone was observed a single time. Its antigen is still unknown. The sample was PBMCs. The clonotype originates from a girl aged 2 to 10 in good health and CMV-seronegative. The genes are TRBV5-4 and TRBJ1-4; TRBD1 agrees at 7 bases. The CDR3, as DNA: TGTGCCAGCAGCTTGCGACAGGGAAATGAAAAACTGTTTTTT. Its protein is CASSLRQGNEKLFF. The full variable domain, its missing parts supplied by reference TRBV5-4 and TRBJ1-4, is ETGVTQSPTHLIKTRGQQVTLRCSSQSGHNTVSWYQQALGQGPQFIFQYYREEENGRGNFPPRFSGLQFPNYSSELNVNALELDDSALYLCASSLRQGNEKLFFGSGTQLSVL.